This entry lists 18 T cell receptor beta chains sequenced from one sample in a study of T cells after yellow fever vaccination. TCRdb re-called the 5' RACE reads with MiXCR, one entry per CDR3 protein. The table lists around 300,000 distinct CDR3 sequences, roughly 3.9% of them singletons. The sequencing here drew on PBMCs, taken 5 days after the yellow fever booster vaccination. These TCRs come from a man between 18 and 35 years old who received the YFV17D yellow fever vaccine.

This chain's CDR3 is CASSLFEDTQYF. As DNA, the CDR3 is TGTGCCAGCAGCTTATTTGAAGATACGCAGTATTTT. The chain recombines TRBV7-2 with TRBJ2-3, with D hard to call. V lost 2 bases and J 5 bases, leaving 5 bases between the germline ends. The CDR3 is made up of 12 amino acids. Germline CDR1 reads SGHTA; CDR2 reads FQGNSA.

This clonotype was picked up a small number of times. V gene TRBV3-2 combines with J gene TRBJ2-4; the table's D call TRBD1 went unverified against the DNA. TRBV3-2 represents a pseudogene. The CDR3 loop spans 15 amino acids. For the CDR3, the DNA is TGTGCCACGCCGATTGGGGGATTAGCCAAAAACATTCAGTACTTC. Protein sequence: CATPIGGLAKNIQYF.

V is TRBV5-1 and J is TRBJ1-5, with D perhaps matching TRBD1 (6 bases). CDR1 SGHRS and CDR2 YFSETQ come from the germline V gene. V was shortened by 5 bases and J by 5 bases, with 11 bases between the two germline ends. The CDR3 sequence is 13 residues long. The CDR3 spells CASSYNRDQPQHF. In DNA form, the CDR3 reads TGCGCCAGCAGTTACAACAGGGATCAGCCCCAGCATTTT.

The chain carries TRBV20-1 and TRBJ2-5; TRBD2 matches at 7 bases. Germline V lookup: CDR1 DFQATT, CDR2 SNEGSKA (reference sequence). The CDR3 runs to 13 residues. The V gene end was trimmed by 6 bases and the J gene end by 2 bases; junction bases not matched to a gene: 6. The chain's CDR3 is CSAGPGGQETQYF. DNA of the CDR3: TGCAGTGCCGGCCCGGGGGGACAAGAGACCCAGTACTTC.

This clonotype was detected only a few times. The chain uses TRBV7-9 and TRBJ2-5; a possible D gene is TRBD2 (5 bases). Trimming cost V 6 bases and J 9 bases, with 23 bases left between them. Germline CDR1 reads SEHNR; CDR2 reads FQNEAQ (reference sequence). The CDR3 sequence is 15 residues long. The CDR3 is CASSPARALQWSQYF. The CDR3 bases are TGTGCCAGCAGTCCTGCGCGGGCCCTCCAATGGTCCCAGTACTTC.

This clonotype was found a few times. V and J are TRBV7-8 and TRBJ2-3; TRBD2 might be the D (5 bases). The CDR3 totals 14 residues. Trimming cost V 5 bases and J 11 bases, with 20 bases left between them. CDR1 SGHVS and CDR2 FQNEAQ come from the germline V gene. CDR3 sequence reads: CASSRRILNEGQYF. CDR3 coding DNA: TGTGCCAGCAGCCGACGGATCCTTAACGAGGGGCAGTATTTT.

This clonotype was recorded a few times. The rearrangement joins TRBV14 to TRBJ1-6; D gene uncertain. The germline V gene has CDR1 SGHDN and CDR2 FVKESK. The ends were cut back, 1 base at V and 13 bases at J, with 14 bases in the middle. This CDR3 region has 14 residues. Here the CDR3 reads CASSQGIPMAPLHF. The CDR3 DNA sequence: TGTGCCAGCAGCCAAGGCATCCCAATGGCTCCCCTCCACTTT. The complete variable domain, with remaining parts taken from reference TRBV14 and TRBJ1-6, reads EAGVTQFPSHSVIEKGQTVTLRCDPISGHDNLYWYRRVMGKEIKFLLHFVKESKQDESGMPNNRFLAERTGGTYSTLKVQPAELEDSGVYFCASSQGIPMAPLHFGNGTRLTVT.

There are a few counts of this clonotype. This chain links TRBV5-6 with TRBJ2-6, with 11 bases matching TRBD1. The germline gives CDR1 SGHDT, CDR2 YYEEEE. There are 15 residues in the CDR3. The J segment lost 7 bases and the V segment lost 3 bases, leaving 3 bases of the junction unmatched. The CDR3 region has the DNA TGTGCCAGCAGCTGGGGGACAGGGGGAGCCAACGTCCTGACTTTC. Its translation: CASSWGTGGANVLTF.

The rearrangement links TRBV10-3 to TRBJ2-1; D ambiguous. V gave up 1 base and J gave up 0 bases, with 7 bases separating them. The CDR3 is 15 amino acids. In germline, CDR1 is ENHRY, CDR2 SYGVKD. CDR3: CAISEYRSSYNEQFF. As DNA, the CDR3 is TGTGCCATCAGTGAGTATAGGAGCTCCTACAATGAGCAGTTCTTC.

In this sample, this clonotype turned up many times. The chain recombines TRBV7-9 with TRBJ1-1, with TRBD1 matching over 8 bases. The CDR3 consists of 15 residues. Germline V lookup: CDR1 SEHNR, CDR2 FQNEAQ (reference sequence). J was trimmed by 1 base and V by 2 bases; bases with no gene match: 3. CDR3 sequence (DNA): TGTGCCAGCAGCTTACGAGGACAGGGGAACACTGAAGCTTTCTTT. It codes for CASSLRGQGNTEAFF.

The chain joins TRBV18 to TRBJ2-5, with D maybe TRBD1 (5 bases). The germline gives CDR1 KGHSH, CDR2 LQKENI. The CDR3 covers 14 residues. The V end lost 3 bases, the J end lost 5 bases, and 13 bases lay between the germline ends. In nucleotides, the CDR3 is TGTGCCAGCTCACCGGACAAATTCGCGGAGACCCAGTACTTC. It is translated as CASSPDKFAETQYF.

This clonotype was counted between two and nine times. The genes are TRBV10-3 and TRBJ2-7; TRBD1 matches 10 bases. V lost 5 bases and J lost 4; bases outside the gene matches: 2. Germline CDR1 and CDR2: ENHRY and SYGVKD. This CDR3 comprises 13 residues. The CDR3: CAISWDRGYEQYV. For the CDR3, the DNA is TGTGCCATCAGTTGGGACAGGGGATACGAGCAGTACGTC.

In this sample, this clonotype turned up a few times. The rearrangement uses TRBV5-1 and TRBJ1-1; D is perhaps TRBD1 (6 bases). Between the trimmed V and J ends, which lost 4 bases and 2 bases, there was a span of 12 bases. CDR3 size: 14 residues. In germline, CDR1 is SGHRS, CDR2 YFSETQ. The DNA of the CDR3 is TGCGCCAGCAGCCCAGGACAGTCCAACACTGAAGCTTTCTTT. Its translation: CASSPGQSNTEAFF.

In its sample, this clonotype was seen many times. The CDR3 DNA reads TGCGCCAGCAGCCAAGCCCGGACAGGGGGCTGGTCCAAAAACATTCAGTACTTC. Translating it yields CASSQARTGGWSKNIQYF. This rearrangement joins TRBV4-3 to TRBJ2-4; 11 bases match TRBD1. Germline CDR1 reads LGHNA; CDR2 reads YSLEER. The J segment lost 2 bases and the V segment lost 1 base, leaving 7 bases of the junction unmatched. The length of the CDR3 is 18 residues.

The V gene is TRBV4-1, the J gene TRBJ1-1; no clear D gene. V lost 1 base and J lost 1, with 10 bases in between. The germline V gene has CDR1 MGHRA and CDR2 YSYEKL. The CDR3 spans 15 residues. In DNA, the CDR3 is TGCGCCAGCAGCCAAGCGGAGAGACGGAACACTGAAGCTTTCTTT. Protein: CASSQAERRNTEAFF.

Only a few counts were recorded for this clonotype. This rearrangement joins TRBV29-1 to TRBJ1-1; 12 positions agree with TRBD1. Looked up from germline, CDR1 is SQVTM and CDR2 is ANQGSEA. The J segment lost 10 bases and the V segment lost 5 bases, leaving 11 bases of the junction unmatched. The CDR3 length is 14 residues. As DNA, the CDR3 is TGCAGCGTTCCGGGACAGGGGGCCTACAGCTCAGCTTTCTTT. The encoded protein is CSVPGQGAYSSAFF.

The CDR3 sequence is CASRSALGYNEQFF. In DNA form, the CDR3 reads TGTGCCAGCAGATCTGCGTTGGGCTACAATGAGCAGTTCTTC. This sequence joins TRBV28 and TRBJ2-1; D remains ambiguous. Germline CDR1 reads MDHEN; CDR2 reads SYDVKM. Trimming removed 6 bases at V and 3 bases at J, with 12 bases between. The CDR3 spans 14 residues.

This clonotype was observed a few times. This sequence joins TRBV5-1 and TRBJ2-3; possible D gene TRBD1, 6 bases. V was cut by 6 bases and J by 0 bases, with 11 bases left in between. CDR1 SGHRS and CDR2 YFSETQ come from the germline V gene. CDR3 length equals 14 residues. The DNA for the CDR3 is TGCGCCAGCAACCTAGGACAGAGCACAGATACGCAGTATTTT. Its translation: CASNLGQSTDTQYF. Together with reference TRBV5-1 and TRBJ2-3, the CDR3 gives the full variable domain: KAGVTQTPRYLIKTRGQQVTLSCSPISGHRSVSWYQQTPGQGLQFLFEYFSETQRNKGNFPGRFSGRQFSNSRSEMNVSTLELGDSALYLCASNLGQSTDTQYFGPGTRLTVL.